The 19 T cell receptor beta chains given below trace back to one sample, sequenced in a study of shared clonotypes between healthy human individuals. Here immunoSEQ multiplex PCR was the method, and the copy in TCRdb shows in-frame clones only, minus some. The table lists some 2.1 million clones, 80% to 95% of them singletons. Positive CCR7 selection of CD45RO-negative cells yielded the naive CD8 cells, and terminally differentiated effector memory CD45RA+ cells were excluded. The material sequenced was naive CD8+ T cells from PBMCs. All receptors come from a man between 18 and 35 years old in good health. Some clones in this sample may be carry-over from other donors' samples.

This sequence joins TRBV7-9 and TRBJ1-5; no firm D call. Deletions cut 7 bases from V and 4 bases from J, with 8 bases between. This CDR3 is 12 amino acids long. CDR1 and CDR2 (germline): SEHNR, FQNEAQ (reference sequence). The CDR3, as DNA: TGTGCCAGCAACCGAGCGAATCAGCCCCAGCATTTT. As protein: CASNRANQPQHF.

The chain recombines TRBV9 with TRBJ1-1, with D perhaps TRBD1 (5 bases). V lost 5 bases to trimming and J lost 5 bases, with 19 bases between them. Germline V CDR1 and CDR2: SGDLS, YYNGEE. The CDR3 is 15 residues long. The CDR3, as DNA: TGTGCCAGCAGTGGGACGTCGATGAATCGGACTGAAGCTTTCTTT. This sequence encodes CASSGTSMNRTEAFF.

The V gene is TRBV11-2, the J gene TRBJ2-7; 8 nucleotides agree with TRBD2. J gave up 5 bases and V 4 bases, and 13 bases lay outside the gene matches. This CDR3 contains 16 residues. Germline CDR1 SGHAT, CDR2 FQNNGV. This chain's CDR3 is CASSSPRSGRVHEQYF. The CDR3 DNA is TGTGCCAGCAGCTCCCCCAGAAGCGGGAGAGTCCACGAGCAGTACTTC.

A single count supports this clone. Other DNA sequences in the sample encode the same CDR3. The chain recombines TRBV6-5 with TRBJ1-1, with a weak D call TRBD1 (5 bases). Trimming cost V 2 bases and J 1 base, with 8 bases left between them. This CDR3 has 14 amino acids. CDR1 is MNHEY and CDR2 is SVGAGI in the germline V gene. CDR3 coding DNA: TGTGCCAGCAGTTACCGGGGCGGGAACACTGAAGCTTTCTTT. Residues: CASSYRGGNTEAFF.

This clone has only one observation. This chain links TRBV7-9 with TRBJ2-3, with D perhaps matching TRBD1 or TRBD2 (5 bases each). CDR1 is SEHNR, CDR2 FQNEAQ, per germline (reference sequence). The CDR3 runs 16 residues. Between the trimmed V and J ends, which lost 3 bases and 6 bases, there was a span of 19 bases. CDR3 coding DNA: TGTGCCAGCAGCTTGCCGGGGCGCAAGGATATGGATACGCAGTATTTT. Translation: CASSLPGRKDMDTQYF.

The chain carries TRBV7-9 and TRBJ2-1; D remains ambiguous. Trimming shortened V by 5 bases and J by 1 base, and 6 bases separated the two germline ends. The CDR3 totals 13 residues. Per the germline V gene, CDR1 is SEHNR and CDR2 is FQNEAQ (reference sequence). The CDR3 DNA follows: TGTGCCAGCAGCGGCATATCCTACAATGAGCAGTTCTTC. This sequence encodes CASSGISYNEQFF. The full variable domain, rest sourced from reference TRBV7-9 and TRBJ2-1, is DTGVSQNPRHKITKRGQNVTFRCDPISEHNRLYWYRQTLGQGPEFLTYFQNEAQLEKSRLLSDRFSAERPKGSFSTLEIQRTEQGDSAMYLCASSGISYNEQFFGPGTRLTVL.

V usage is TRBV6-5 and J usage is TRBJ1-2; TRBD1 is a possible D gene (5 bases). The CDR3 spans 13 residues. CDR1 is MNHEY and CDR2 is SVGAGI in the germline V gene. Trimming pared 5 bases from V and 7 bases from J, leaving 14 bases between. Written as DNA, the CDR3 is TGTGCCAGCAGTCCATGGGGGATGGGTGGCTACACCTTC. Its translation: CASSPWGMGGYTF.

J is TRBJ2-1 and V is TRBV5-6; D is ambiguous. The CDR3 is 13 amino acids. Germline V gives CDR1 SGHDT, CDR2 YYEEEE. Trimming took off 0 bases at V and 8 bases at J, with 9 bases between the two ends. The CDR3 region has the DNA TGTGCCAGCAGCTTGGCTCCGGTCGATGAGCAGTTCTTC. Translated: CASSLAPVDEQFF.

Regarding this clone: Other DNA variants within this sample encode the same CDR3. The DNA of the CDR3 is TGTGCCAGCAGCTCGGGACAGTATAGCAATCAGCCCCAGCATTTT. As protein: CASSSGQYSNQPQHF. The J gene is TRBJ1-5, the V gene TRBV7-9; 7 bases fit TRBD1. Germline CDR1 is SEHNR and CDR2 is FQNEAQ (reference sequence). With V trimmed by 4 bases and J by 0 bases, 3 bases remained unmatched. The CDR3 is 15 residues long.

The chain is built from TRBV9 and TRBJ2-3; D not resolved. V lost 4 bases, J lost 2 bases, and 14 bases lay in between. The CDR3 sequence is 15 residues long. The germline V gene encodes CDR1 SGDLS and CDR2 YYNGEE. CDR3 nucleotide sequence: TGTGCCAGCAGCTCAGCGAAAGGAGCCACAGATACGCAGTATTTT. It translates to CASSSAKGATDTQYF. Together with reference TRBV9 and TRBJ2-3, the CDR3 gives the full variable domain: DSGVTQTPKHLITATGQRVTLRCSPRSGDLSVYWYQQSLDQGLQFLIQYYNGEERAKGNILERFSAQQFPDLHSELNLSSLELGDSALYFCASSSAKGATDTQYFGPGTRLTVL.

In the case of this clone: Other nucleotide sequences from this sample produce the same CDR3. The rearrangement links TRBV27 to TRBJ2-7; 8 positions match TRBD2. V dropped 8 bases and J dropped 7; count of bases not matched to a gene: 13. Germline V CDR1 and CDR2: MNHEY, SMNVEV (reference sequence). The CDR3 totals 14 residues. CDR3 bases: TGTGCCAGCTCCTTGGGGACGTCGGGGGGGGAGCAGTACTTC. As protein: CASSLGTSGGEQYF.

This clone was detected once. DNA of the CDR3: TGCAGCGCTACCCACCCGGGCTCCGGGGAGCTGTTTTTT. The encoded protein is CSATHPGSGELFF. V is TRBV29-1 and J is TRBJ2-2; D gene ambiguous. The CDR3 covers 13 residues. Germline V gene sequence: CDR1 SQVTM, CDR2 ANQGSEA. V lost 7 bases, J lost 6 bases, and 15 bases lay in between.

J is TRBJ2-5 and V is TRBV7-6; 7 bases align to TRBD1. The tail of the sequence fits TRBJ2-7 better, so the J call may be wrong. This CDR3 comprises 14 residues. Germline-derived CDR1 and CDR2 are SGHVS and FNYEAQ. Here the CDR3 DNA reads TGTGCCAGCAGCTTAGGGACAGGAGTGTACGAGCAGTACTTC. Encoded protein: CASSLGTGVYEQYF.

This clone was recorded only once. This chain joins TRBV27 and TRBJ2-1, with 11 nucleotides matching TRBD2. J gave up 7 bases and V 3 bases, and 2 bases lay outside the gene matches. This CDR3 spans 14 amino acids. Germline values: CDR1 MNHEY, CDR2 SMNVEV (reference sequence). CDR3 in DNA: TGTGCCAGCAGTTTCCTAGCGGGAGGTAATGAGCAGTTCTTC. It specifies CASSFLAGGNEQFF.

CDR3 residues: CASSRTSGKYEQYF. CDR3 in DNA: TGTGCCAGCAGTCGGACTAGCGGGAAGTACGAGCAGTACTTC. J is TRBJ2-7 and V is TRBV7-9; 12 positions agree with TRBD2. The length of the CDR3 is 14 residues. V trimming: 6 bases; J trimming: 4 bases; junction bases outside the gene matches: 4. The germline V gene has CDR1 SEHNR and CDR2 FQNEAQ (reference sequence).

This rearrangement joins TRBV10-2 to TRBJ2-3, with D perhaps TRBD1 (5 bases). V was pared by 3 bases and J by 2 bases, with 12 bases between. Germline lookup yields CDR1 WSHSY and CDR2 SAAADI. There are 15 residues in the CDR3. DNA for the CDR3: TGCGCCAGCAGTGATCGACAGAGACCCACAGATACGCAGTATTTT. Its protein is CASSDRQRPTDTQYF.

The chain combines TRBV6-1 with TRBJ2-7, with D tentatively TRBD1 or TRBD2 (5 bases each). This CDR3 region has 12 residues. Germline V gene lookup returns CDR1 MNHNS and CDR2 SASEGT. V was trimmed by 4 bases and J by 12 bases, leaving 16 bases between them. The CDR3 sequence: CASSVGPPSTYF. The DNA for the CDR3 is TGTGCCAGCAGTGTGGGACCTCCTTCGACGTACTTC.

The J gene is TRBJ2-1, the V gene TRBV18; D gene ambiguous. The CDR3 has 13 residues. The V gene's germline CDR1 is KGHSH and CDR2 LQKENI. Trimming pared 0 bases from V and 2 bases from J, leaving 2 bases between. The CDR3 is CASSPPTYNEQFF. The CDR3 nucleotides are TGTGCCAGCTCACCACCGACCTACAATGAGCAGTTCTTC.

There are a few counts of this clone. V and J are TRBV29-1 and TRBJ1-1, with D possibly being TRBD1 (5 bases). From germline, CDR1 is SQVTM and CDR2 ANQGSEA. Trimming cost V 3 bases and J 11 bases, with 16 bases left between them. The CDR3 is 12 amino acids. CDR3 nucleotides: TGCAGCGTTGACGACGACAGTCGAGGGGCTTTCTTT. Protein sequence: CSVDDDSRGAFF.